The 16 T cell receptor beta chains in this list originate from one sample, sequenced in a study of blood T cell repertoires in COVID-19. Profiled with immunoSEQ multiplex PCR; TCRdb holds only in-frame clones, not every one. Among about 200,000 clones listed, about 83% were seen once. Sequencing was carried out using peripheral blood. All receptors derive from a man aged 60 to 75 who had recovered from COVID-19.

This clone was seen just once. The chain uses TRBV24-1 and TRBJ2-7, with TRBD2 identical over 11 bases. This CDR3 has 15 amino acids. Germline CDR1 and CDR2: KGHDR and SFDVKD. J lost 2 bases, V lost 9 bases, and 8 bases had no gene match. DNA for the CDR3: TGTGCCACCCAACCTTCTAGCGGGGGGACCTACGAGCAGTACTTC. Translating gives CATQPSSGGTYEQYF.

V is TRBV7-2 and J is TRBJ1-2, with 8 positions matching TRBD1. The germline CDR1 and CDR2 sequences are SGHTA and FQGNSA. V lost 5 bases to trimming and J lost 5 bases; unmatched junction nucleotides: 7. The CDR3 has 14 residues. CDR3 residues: CASSVSTGGYGYTF. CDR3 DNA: TGTGCCAGCAGCGTATCCACAGGGGGTTATGGCTACACCTTC.

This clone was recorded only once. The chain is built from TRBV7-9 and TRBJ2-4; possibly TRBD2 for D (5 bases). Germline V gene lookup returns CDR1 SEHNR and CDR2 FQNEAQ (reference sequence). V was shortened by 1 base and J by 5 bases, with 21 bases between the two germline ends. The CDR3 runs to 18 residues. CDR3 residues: CASSLVPGSVSEENIQYF. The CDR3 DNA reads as TGTGCCAGCAGCTTAGTCCCGGGCTCCGTCTCGGAGGAAAACATTCAGTACTTC.

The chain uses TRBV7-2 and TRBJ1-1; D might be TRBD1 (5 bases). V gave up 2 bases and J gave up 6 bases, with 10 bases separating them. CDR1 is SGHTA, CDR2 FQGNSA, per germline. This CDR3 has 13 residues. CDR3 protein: CASSLYRGPEAFF. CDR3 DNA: TGTGCCAGCAGCTTATATAGGGGCCCTGAAGCTTTCTTT.

CDR3 in amino acids: CASNSGGYAVYGYTF. The CDR3, as DNA: TGTGCCAGCAACTCTGGAGGCTATGCGGTATATGGCTACACCTTC. This chain uses TRBV5-4 with TRBJ1-2; D unclear. The CDR3 is made up of 15 amino acids. Trimming removed 6 bases at V and 5 bases at J, with 20 bases between. Germline CDR1 and CDR2: SGHNT and YYREEE (reference sequence).

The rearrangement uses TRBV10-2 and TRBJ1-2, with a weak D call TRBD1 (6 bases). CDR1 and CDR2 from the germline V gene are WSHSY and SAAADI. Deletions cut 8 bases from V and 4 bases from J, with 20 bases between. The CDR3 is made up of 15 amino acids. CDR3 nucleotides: TGCGCCAGCCGACCTACTGGACAGATCAGCTATGGCTACACCTTC. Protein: CASRPTGQISYGYTF.

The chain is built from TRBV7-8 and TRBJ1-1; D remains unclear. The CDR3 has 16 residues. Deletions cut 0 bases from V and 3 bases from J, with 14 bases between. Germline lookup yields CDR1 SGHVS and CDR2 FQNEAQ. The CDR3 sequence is CASSLAWVQAHTEAFF. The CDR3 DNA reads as TGTGCCAGCAGCTTAGCGTGGGTTCAGGCGCACACTGAAGCTTTCTTT.

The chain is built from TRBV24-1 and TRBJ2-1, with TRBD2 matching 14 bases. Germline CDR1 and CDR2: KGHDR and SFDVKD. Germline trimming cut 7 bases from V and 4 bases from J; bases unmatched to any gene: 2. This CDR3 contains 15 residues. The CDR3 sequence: CATSRTSGRYNEQFF. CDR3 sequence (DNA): TGTGCCACCAGCCGGACTAGCGGGAGGTACAATGAGCAGTTCTTC.

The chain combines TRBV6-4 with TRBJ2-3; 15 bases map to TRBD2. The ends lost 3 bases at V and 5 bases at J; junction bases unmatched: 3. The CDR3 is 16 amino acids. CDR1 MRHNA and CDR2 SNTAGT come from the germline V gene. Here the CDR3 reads CASSEGLAGGVDTQYF. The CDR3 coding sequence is TGTGCCAGCAGTGAGGGACTAGCGGGAGGCGTAGATACGCAGTATTTT.

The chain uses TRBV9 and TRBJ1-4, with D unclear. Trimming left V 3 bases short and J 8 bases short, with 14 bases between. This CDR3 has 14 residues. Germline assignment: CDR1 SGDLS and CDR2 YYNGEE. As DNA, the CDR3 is TGTGCCAGCAGCGGTGGATCTCTGGGCGAAAAACTGTTTTTT. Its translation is CASSGGSLGEKLFF.

The CDR3 nucleotides are TGTGCCAGCCAGGGGACGGAAGGCAATTCACCCCTCCACTTT. It translates to CASQGTEGNSPLHF. The rearrangement joins TRBV2 to TRBJ1-6; tentatively, D is TRBD1 (6 bases). This CDR3 comprises 14 residues. The V gene's germline CDR1 is SNHLY and CDR2 FYNNEI. With 8 bases removed from V and 7 bases from J, the gap between germline ends came to 15 bases.

CDR3 bases: TGTGCCAGCAGCTCCGGGACAGGTAGATCACCCCTCCACTTT. This sequence encodes CASSSGTGRSPLHF. The V call is TRBV11-2, the J call TRBJ1-6; 8 bases agree with TRBD1. V was clipped by 4 bases and J by 10 bases; unmatched bases: 6. The germline gives CDR1 SGHAT, CDR2 FQNNGV. This CDR3 region has 14 residues.

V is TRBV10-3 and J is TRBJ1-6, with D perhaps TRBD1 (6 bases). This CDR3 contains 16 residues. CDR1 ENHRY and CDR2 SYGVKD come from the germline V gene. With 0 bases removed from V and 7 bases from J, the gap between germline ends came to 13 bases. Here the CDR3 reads CAISESGGLVNSPLHF. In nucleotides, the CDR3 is TGTGCCATCAGTGAGTCCGGGGGGCTAGTCAATTCACCCCTCCACTTT.

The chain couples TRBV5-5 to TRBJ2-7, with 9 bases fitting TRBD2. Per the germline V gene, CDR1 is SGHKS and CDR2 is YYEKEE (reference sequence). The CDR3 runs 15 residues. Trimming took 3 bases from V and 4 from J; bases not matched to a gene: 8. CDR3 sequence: CASSWSTSGKYEQYF. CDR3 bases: TGTGCCAGCAGCTGGTCGACTAGCGGAAAATACGAGCAGTACTTC.

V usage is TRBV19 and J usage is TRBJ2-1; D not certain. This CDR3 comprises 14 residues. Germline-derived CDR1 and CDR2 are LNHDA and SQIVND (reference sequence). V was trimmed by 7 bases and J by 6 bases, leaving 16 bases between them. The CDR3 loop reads CASNPGYTGNEQFF. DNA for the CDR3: TGTGCCAGTAACCCGGGTTACACTGGCAATGAGCAGTTCTTC.

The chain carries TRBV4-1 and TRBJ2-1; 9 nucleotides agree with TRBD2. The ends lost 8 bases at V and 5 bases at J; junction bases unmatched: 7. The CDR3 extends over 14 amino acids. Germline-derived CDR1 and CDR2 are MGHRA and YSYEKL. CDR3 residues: CASARGGRDNEQFF. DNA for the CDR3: TGCGCCAGCGCGCGGGGGGGCCGCGACAATGAGCAGTTCTTC.